The rows below give T cell receptor beta chains drawn from one sample of a study of T-cell memory formation after mild COVID-19. In TCRdb, the 5' RACE reads were re-called with MiXCR into one record per CDR3 protein. The table shows some 270,000 distinct CDR3 sequences, with approximately 15% occurring only once. Sequenced input: PBMCs or a T cell subset sorted from them (not recorded which). These receptor sequences come from an adult woman who had mild COVID-19 (a few samples of this study predate the infection). Cell type and time point are not known. Both conserved end residues are part of each CDR3. Fields, in order: clone size, D gene, J gene, V gene, CDR3 protein, CDR3 DNA. A D gene is named only where the DNA matches it firmly. Size is stated for part of the rows, as once, few or many counts, or as a class when the clone is expanded.

size: few
D: TRBD2
J: TRBJ2-3
V: TRBV5-1
CDR3: CASSLALAGTDTQYF
DNA: TGCGCCAGCAGCTTGGCTCTAGCGGGCACAGATACGCAGTATTTT

size: .
D: .
J: TRBJ2-6
V: TRBV18
CDR3: CASSPQQFSGANVLTF
DNA: TGTGCCAGCTCACCACAGCAGTTCTCTGGGGCCAACGTCCTGACTTTC

size: .
D: .
J: TRBJ2-7
V: TRBV21-1
CDR3: CASSKAGPGLLNSYEQYF
DNA: TGTGCCAGCAGCAAAGCCGGGCCGGGACTTCTGAACTCCTACGAGCAGTACTTC

size: few
D: TRBD1
J: TRBJ2-1
V: TRBV29-1
CDR3: CSGGDSWNEQFF
DNA: TGCAGCGGAGGGGACAGCTGGAATGAGCAGTTCTTC

size: .
D: .
J: TRBJ2-1
V: TRBV2
CDR3: CASNLGGPEQFF
DNA: TGTGCCAGTAACTTGGGGGGTCCGGAGCAGTTCTTC

size: .
D: TRBD1
J: TRBJ1-1
V: TRBV6-6
CDR3: CASTRTGETEAFF
DNA: TGTGCCAGCACCAGAACAGGGGAAACTGAAGCTTTCTTT

size: few
D: TRBD1
J: TRBJ1-2
V: TRBV20-1
CDR3: CSAMKGQGSYGYTF
DNA: TGCAGTGCTATGAAGGGACAGGGCAGCTATGGCTACACCTTC

size: .
D: .
J: TRBJ2-7
V: TRBV5-4
CDR3: CASSLGVPYEQYF
DNA: TGTGCCAGCAGCTTGGGGGTACCCTACGAGCAGTACTTC

size: many
D: TRBD2
J: TRBJ2-7
V: TRBV7-2
CDR3: CASSLDGLAVYEQYF
DNA: TGTGCCAGCAGCTTAGATGGACTAGCGGTATACGAGCAGTACTTC

size: few
D: TRBD2
J: TRBJ2-1
V: TRBV29-1
CDR3: CSGGTRSGNEQFF
DNA: TGCAGCGGAGGGACTAGGAGTGGGAATGAGCAGTTCTTC

size: few
D: .
J: TRBJ2-5
V: TRBV19
CDR3: CASSIGDSHRETQYF
DNA: TGTGCCAGTAGTATCGGAGACAGCCACAGGGAGACCCAGTACTTC

size: .
D: .
J: TRBJ1-1
V: TRBV10-3
CDR3: CAIKGGSEAFF
DNA: TGTGCCATCAAGGGGGGCAGTGAAGCTTTCTTT

size: few
D: .
J: TRBJ1-1
V: TRBV19
CDR3: CASSIMSAGTTEAFF
DNA: TGTGCCAGTAGTATAATGTCGGCAGGGACGACTGAAGCTTTCTTT

size: .
D: .
J: TRBJ1-4
V: TRBV5-1
CDR3: CASSSQGLADEKLFF
DNA: TGCGCCAGCAGCTCACAGGGTCTCGCTGATGAAAAACTGTTTTTT

size: .
D: .
J: TRBJ1-6
V: TRBV12-3/TRBV12-4
CDR3: CASSTTGPNSPLHF
DNA: TGTGCCAGCAGCACGACGGGACCTAATTCACCCCTCCACTTT

size: few
D: .
J: TRBJ1-5
V: TRBV7-9
CDR3: CASSLASGANQPQHF
DNA: TGTGCCAGCAGCTTAGCATCGGGGGCGAATCAGCCCCAGCATTTT

size: .
D: .
J: TRBJ1-2
V: TRBV24-1
CDR3: CATSDPWRGEGYTF
DNA: TGTGCCACCAGTGATCCTTGGCGGGGAGAGGGCTACACCTTC

size: .
D: .
J: TRBJ1-6
V: TRBV7-2
CDR3: CASSLDGLSPLHF
DNA: TGTGCCAGCAGCTTAGATGGGCTTTCACCCCTCCACTTT

size: .
D: .
J: TRBJ2-1
V: TRBV7-9
CDR3: CASSNSYNEQFF
DNA: TGTGCCAGCAGCAATTCGTACAATGAGCAGTTCTTC

size: .
D: TRBD1
J: TRBJ2-2
V: TRBV20-1
CDR3: CSATDRVVNTGELFF
DNA: TGCAGTGCTACCGACAGGGTGGTAAACACCGGGGAGCTGTTTTTT

size: .
D: .
J: TRBJ1-2
V: TRBV2
CDR3: CASSVNRAEGYTF
DNA: TGTGCCAGCAGTGTTAACAGGGCGGAGGGCTACACCTTC

size: .
D: .
J: TRBJ2-1
V: TRBV12-3/TRBV12-4
CDR3: CASSPLRSAPGNEQFF
DNA: TGTGCCAGCAGTCCGCTAAGGTCGGCTCCCGGCAATGAGCAGTTCTTC

size: few
D: TRBD1
J: TRBJ2-7
V: TRBV7-3
CDR3: CASSLKTGAKEWRSYEQYF
DNA: TGTGCCAGCAGCTTAAAGACAGGGGCCAAAGAGTGGAGGTCCTACGAGCAGTACTTC

size: .
D: TRBD1
J: TRBJ2-1
V: TRBV30
CDR3: CAWDDRGWDNEQFF
DNA: TGTGCCTGGGACGACAGGGGCTGGGACAATGAGCAGTTCTTC

size: .
D: .
J: TRBJ2-3
V: TRBV14
CDR3: CASSQVGHSTDTQYF
DNA: TGTGCCAGCAGCCAAGTAGGGCATAGCACAGATACGCAGTATTTT

size: .
D: TRBD2
J: TRBJ2-1
V: TRBV24-1
CDR3: CATGLAGVNEQFF
DNA: TGTGCCACCGGACTAGCGGGGGTCAATGAGCAGTTCTTC

size: .
D: TRBD1
J: TRBJ2-2
V: TRBV5-1
CDR3: CASSTRFRQGTINTGELFF
DNA: TGCGCCAGCAGCACTCGTTTTCGACAGGGAACTATTAACACCGGGGAGCTGTTTTTT

size: .
D: .
J: TRBJ2-6
V: TRBV2
CDR3: CASRRGLGANVLTF
DNA: TGTGCCAGCCGCAGGGGCTTGGGGGCCAACGTCCTGACTTTC

size: many
D: .
J: TRBJ1-5
V: TRBV7-9
CDR3: CASSLEGTYSNQPQHF
DNA: TGTGCCAGCAGCTTAGAAGGCACGTATAGCAATCAGCCCCAGCATTTT

size: .
D: .
J: TRBJ1-2
V: TRBV4-2
CDR3: CASSQGVAGAGYGYTF
DNA: TGTGCCAGCAGCCAAGGGGTCGCCGGGGCGGGCTATGGCTACACCTTC

size: .
D: TRBD2
J: TRBJ2-1
V: TRBV29-1
CDR3: CSVSTSGMGQGEQFF
DNA: TGCAGCGTTAGCACTAGCGGGATGGGTCAGGGTGAGCAGTTCTTC

size: .
D: TRBD1
J: TRBJ1-3
V: TRBV23-1
CDR3: CASRGQHDFSGNTIYF
DNA: TGCGCCAGCAGGGGACAGCATGACTTCTCTGGAAACACCATATATTTT

size: few
D: .
J: TRBJ1-2
V: TRBV12-3/TRBV12-4
CDR3: CASSLAHLTGGYTF
DNA: TGTGCCAGCAGTTTAGCACACTTAACGGGAGGCTACACCTTC

size: .
D: TRBD1
J: TRBJ1-5
V: TRBV3-1
CDR3: CASSQRDRIQPQHF
DNA: TGTGCCAGCAGCCAAAGGGACAGGATCCAGCCCCAGCATTTT

size: few
D: .
J: TRBJ1-5
V: TRBV7-6
CDR3: CASSAGSPNQPQHF
DNA: TGTGCCAGCAGCGCAGGGTCCCCCAATCAGCCCCAGCATTTT

size: few
D: .
J: TRBJ2-3
V: TRBV6-6
CDR3: CASSYPASTDTQYF
DNA: TGTGCCAGCAGTTACCCGGCTAGCACAGATACGCAGTATTTT

size: .
D: .
J: TRBJ1-2
V: TRBV7-3
CDR3: CASSLSGWRQDGYTF
DNA: TGTGCCAGCAGCTTGTCGGGGTGGAGGCAGGATGGCTACACCTTC

size: few
D: TRBD1
J: TRBJ2-7
V: TRBV4-3
CDR3: CASSQRTGNEQYF
DNA: TGCGCCAGCAGCCAACGGACAGGGAACGAGCAGTACTTC

size: .
D: .
J: TRBJ1-4
V: TRBV15
CDR3: CATSRDSGPNEKLFF
DNA: TGTGCCACCAGCAGAGATAGCGGGCCTAATGAAAAACTGTTTTTT

size: few
D: .
J: TRBJ2-4
V: TRBV4-1
CDR3: CASSQDRPAKNIQYF
DNA: TGCGCCAGCAGCCAAGATAGACCGGCCAAAAACATTCAGTACTTC

size: once
D: .
J: TRBJ1-1
V: TRBV4-2
CDR3: CASSLTLQGMNTEAFF
DNA: TGTGCCAGCAGCCTCACTCTTCAGGGGATGAACACTGAAGCTTTCTTT